A single sample is the source of the 14 T cell receptor beta chains below, sequenced in a study of cytomegalovirus exposure and HLA in healthy donors (dated by TCRdb to about 2017). Libraries were prepared through the immunoSEQ multiplex PCR assay. A mixture of 60 forward primers for TCR Vbeta segments and 13 reverse primers for TCR Jbeta segments was used in the multiplex PCR. TCRdb holds this immuneACCESS table with in-frame rearrangements only. Some clones are missing; in checked studies, unresolved V genes explain under half, and the rest has no known cause. In all, the sample holds 200,000 to 250,000 clones, and 76% of those were seen once. In total, the top ten clones hold roughly 0.6% of the sample. Input material: PBMCs. Receptor source: a man aged 18 to 30 in good health and CMV-seronegative.

The chain combines TRBV7-8 with TRBJ1-1; D may be TRBD1 (5 bases). The CDR3 runs 16 residues. Germline CDR1 SGHVS, CDR2 FQNEAQ. Deletions cut 1 base from V and 0 bases from J, with 12 bases between. The CDR3 here is CASSLVENRLNTEAFF. In DNA form, the CDR3 reads TGTGCCAGCAGCTTAGTAGAAAACAGGTTGAACACTGAAGCTTTCTTT.

The CDR3 spells CASSLAGGGVQETQYF. The CDR3 DNA reads TGTGCCAGCAGCTTGGCGGGGGGAGGGGTTCAAGAGACCCAGTACTTC. The V gene is TRBV5-4, the J gene TRBJ2-5; 7 nucleotides line up with TRBD2. The CDR3 is made up of 16 amino acids. Looked up from germline, CDR1 is SGHNT and CDR2 is YYREEE (reference sequence). Trimming removed 0 bases from V and 2 bases from J; junction bases left unmatched: 7. Filled out from reference TRBV5-4 and TRBJ2-5, the complete variable domain reads ETGVTQSPTHLIKTRGQQVTLRCSSQSGHNTVSWYQQALGQGPQFIFQYYREEENGRGNFPPRFSGLQFPNYSSELNVNALELDDSALYLCASSLAGGGVQETQYFGPGTRLLVL.

J is TRBJ1-1 and V is TRBV5-4; 8 bases agree with TRBD1. The CDR3 is 15 residues long. V lost 3 bases, J lost 4 bases, and 8 bases stayed unmatched. Germline values: CDR1 SGHNT, CDR2 YYREEE (reference sequence). This CDR3 is CASSSVQGVGTEAFF. The CDR3 nucleotides are TGTGCCAGCAGCTCAGTACAGGGGGTTGGCACTGAAGCTTTCTTT.

This chain joins TRBV2 and TRBJ2-1; D is uncertain. V dropped 0 bases and J dropped 12 bases, with 12 bases sitting between them. The CDR3 consists of 13 residues. Germline CDR1 SNHLY, CDR2 FYNNEI. The CDR3 region is CASSEALPRGQFF. CDR3 in DNA: TGTGCCAGCAGTGAAGCGCTTCCCCGAGGGCAGTTCTTC. The variable domain in full, with the rest retrieved from reference TRBV2 and TRBJ2-1, is EPEVTQTPSHQVTQMGQEVILRCVPISNHLYFYWYRQILGQKVEFLVSFYNNEISEKSEIFDDQFSVERPDGSNFTLKIRSTKLEDSAMYFCASSEALPRGQFFGPGTRLTVL.

V usage is TRBV30 and J usage is TRBJ2-1; 10 bases agree with TRBD1. Unmatched junction bases numbered 9, after V lost 2 bases and J lost 8 bases. The CDR3 runs to 15 residues. CDR1 is GTSNPN and CDR2 is SVGIG in the germline V gene (reference sequence). Here the CDR3 DNA reads TGTGCCTGGAGTACCGGACAGGGGGGGTCAGATGAGCAGTTCTTC. This encodes CAWSTGQGGSDEQFF.

This chain links TRBV29-1 with TRBJ2-1; 9 nucleotides align to TRBD2. Trimming took 1 base from V and 5 from J; bases not matched to a gene: 12. CDR3 length: 17 residues. Germline V CDR1 and CDR2: SQVTM, ANQGSEA. CDR3 bases: TGCAGCGTTGAAGGAAGGGCCGCGATAGCGGGAGACAATGAGCAGTTCTTC. This sequence encodes CSVEGRAAIAGDNEQFF.

The J gene is TRBJ2-5, the V gene TRBV6-5, with TRBD1 matching 7 bases. Trimming took 5 bases from V and 3 from J; bases not matched to a gene: 6. This CDR3 comprises 14 residues. Per germline, CDR1 MNHEY and CDR2 SVGAGI. CDR3 protein: CASSLTGVKETQYF. The CDR3 DNA follows: TGTGCCAGCAGTCTCACAGGGGTAAAAGAGACCCAGTACTTC.

The V and J genes are TRBV18 and TRBJ1-3, with D unclear. The CDR3 has 15 residues. Germline loops: CDR1 KGHSH, CDR2 LQKENI. V was trimmed by 3 bases and J by 0 bases, leaving 9 bases between them. The CDR3 DNA reads TGTGCCAGCTCACCGCAGGTAACCTCTGGAAACACCATATATTTT. Protein sequence: CASSPQVTSGNTIYF.

CDR3 sequence reads: CASSTGQIPYEQYF. The CDR3 DNA is TGCGCCAGCAGCACCGGACAGATTCCCTACGAGCAGTACTTC. The chain is built from TRBV5-1 and TRBJ2-7; maybe TRBD1 (6 bases). V lost 4 bases to trimming and J lost 2 bases, with 13 bases between them. Per germline, CDR1 SGHRS and CDR2 YFSETQ. The CDR3 length is 14 residues.

The CDR3 protein is CSVVSGEGEPQHF. DNA of the CDR3: TGCAGCGTTGTGTCGGGGGAAGGGGAGCCCCAGCATTTT. The rearrangement joins TRBV29-1 to TRBJ1-5; perhaps TRBD1 as D (5 bases). Per the germline V gene, CDR1 is SQVTM and CDR2 is ANQGSEA. This CDR3 region has 13 residues. Trimming shortened V by 4 bases and J by 8 bases, and 15 bases separated the two germline ends.

V gene TRBV2 combines with J gene TRBJ1-1, with D unresolved. This CDR3 has 10 residues. With 6 bases removed from V and 12 bases from J, the gap between germline ends came to 11 bases. Per germline, CDR1 SNHLY and CDR2 FYNNEI. CDR3 residues: CASRNSFTFF. CDR3 DNA sequence: TGTGCCAGCAGGAACTCATTCACTTTCTTT.

Of note for this clone: One end of the junction varies from germline; a read error may be responsible. CDR3 region: CSSSLTGGGGTDTQYF. CDR3 DNA sequence: TGTTCCAGCAGCTTAACAGGCGGGGGAGGCACAGATACGCAGTATTTT. The chain couples TRBV7-9 to TRBJ2-3, with 7 bases fitting TRBD2. This CDR3 has 16 residues. CDR1 and CDR2 from the germline V gene are SEHNR and FQNEAQ (reference sequence). Drawing the rest from reference TRBV7-9 and TRBJ2-3, the complete variable domain is DTGVSQNPRHKITKRGQNVTFRCDPISEHNRLYWYRQTLGQGPEFLTYFQNEAQLEKSRLLSDRFSAERPKGSFSTLEIQRTEQGDSAMYLCSSSLTGGGGTDTQYFGPGTRLTVL.

The chain combines TRBV5-1 with TRBJ2-3; 12 bases match TRBD2. Losses at the gene ends were 4 bases for V and 0 bases for J; bases not matched to a gene: 6. CDR3 length: 17 residues. Germline V gene sequence: CDR1 SGHRS, CDR2 YFSETQ. The CDR3 loop reads CASSVGTSGPSTDTQYF. CDR3 nucleotide sequence: TGCGCCAGCAGCGTCGGGACTAGCGGGCCCAGCACAGATACGCAGTATTTT.

The chain joins TRBV19 to TRBJ2-3; perhaps TRBD1 as D (7 bases). Germline CDR1 and CDR2: LNHDA and SQIVND (reference sequence). The CDR3 is 13 amino acids. V lost 3 bases and J lost 5, with 9 bases in between. CDR3 DNA sequence: TGTGCCAGTAGTATCCAGGGGGGAGATACGCAGTATTTT. Translation gives CASSIQGGDTQYF.